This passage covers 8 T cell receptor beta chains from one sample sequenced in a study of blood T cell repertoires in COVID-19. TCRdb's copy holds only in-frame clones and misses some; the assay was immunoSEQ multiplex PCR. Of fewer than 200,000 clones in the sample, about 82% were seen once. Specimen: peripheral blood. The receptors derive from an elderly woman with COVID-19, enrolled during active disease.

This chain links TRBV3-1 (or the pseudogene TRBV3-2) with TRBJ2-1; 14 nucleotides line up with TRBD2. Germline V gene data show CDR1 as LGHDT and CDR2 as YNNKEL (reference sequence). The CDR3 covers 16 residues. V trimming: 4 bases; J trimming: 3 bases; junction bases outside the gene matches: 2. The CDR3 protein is CASSRLAGGHYNEQFF. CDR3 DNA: TGTGCCAGCAGCCGACTAGCGGGGGGGCACTACAATGAGCAGTTCTTC.

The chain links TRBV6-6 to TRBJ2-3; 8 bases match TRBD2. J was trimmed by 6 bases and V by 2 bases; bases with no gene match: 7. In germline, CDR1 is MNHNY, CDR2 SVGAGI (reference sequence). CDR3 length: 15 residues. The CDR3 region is CASSYRSTSADTQYF. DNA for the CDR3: TGTGCCAGCAGTTACAGATCGACTAGCGCGGATACGCAGTATTTT.

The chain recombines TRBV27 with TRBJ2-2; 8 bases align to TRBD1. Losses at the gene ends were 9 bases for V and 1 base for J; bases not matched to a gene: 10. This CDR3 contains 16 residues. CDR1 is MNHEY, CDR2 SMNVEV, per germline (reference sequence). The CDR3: CASKQGAGMNTGELFF. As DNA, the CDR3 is TGTGCCAGTAAGCAGGGGGCGGGGATGAACACCGGGGAGCTGTTTTTT.

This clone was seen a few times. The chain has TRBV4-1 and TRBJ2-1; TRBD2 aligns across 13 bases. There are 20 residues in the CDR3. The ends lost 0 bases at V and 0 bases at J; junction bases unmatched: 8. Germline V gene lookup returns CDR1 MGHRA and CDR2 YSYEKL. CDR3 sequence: CASSQDRGLAGLSSYNEQFF. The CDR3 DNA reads TGCGCCAGCAGCCAAGATAGGGGACTAGCGGGGCTAAGCTCCTACAATGAGCAGTTCTTC.

The chain's CDR3 is CASSLALTGGTSGRYNEQFF. DNA of the CDR3: TGCGCCAGCAGCTTGGCCTTGACAGGGGGTACTAGCGGGAGGTACAATGAGCAGTTCTTC. The rearrangement joins TRBV5-1 to TRBJ2-1; 12 bases are a match to TRBD2. CDR1 and CDR2 from the germline V gene are SGHRS and YFSETQ. J was trimmed by 4 bases and V by 0 bases; bases with no gene match: 14. This CDR3 is 20 amino acids long.

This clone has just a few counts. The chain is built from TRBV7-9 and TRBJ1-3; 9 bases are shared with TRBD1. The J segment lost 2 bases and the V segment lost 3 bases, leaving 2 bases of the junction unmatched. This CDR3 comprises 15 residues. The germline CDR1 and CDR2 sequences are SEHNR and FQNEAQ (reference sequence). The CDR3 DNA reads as TGTGCCAGCAGCTTGGGACAGGGTACTGGAAACACCATATATTTT. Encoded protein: CASSLGQGTGNTIYF.

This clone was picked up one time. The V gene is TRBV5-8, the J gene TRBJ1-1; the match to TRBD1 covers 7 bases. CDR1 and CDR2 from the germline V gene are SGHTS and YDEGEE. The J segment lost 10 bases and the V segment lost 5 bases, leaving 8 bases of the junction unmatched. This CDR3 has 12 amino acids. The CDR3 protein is CASSQDRVGAFF. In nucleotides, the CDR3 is TGTGCCAGCAGTCAAGACAGGGTCGGAGCTTTCTTT.

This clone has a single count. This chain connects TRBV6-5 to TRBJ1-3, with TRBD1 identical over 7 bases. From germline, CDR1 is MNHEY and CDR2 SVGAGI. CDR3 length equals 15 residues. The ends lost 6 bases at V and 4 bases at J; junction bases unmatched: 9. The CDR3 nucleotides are TGTGCCAGCAGCCCAAGGACAGGATACGGAAACACCATATATTTT. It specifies CASSPRTGYGNTIYF.